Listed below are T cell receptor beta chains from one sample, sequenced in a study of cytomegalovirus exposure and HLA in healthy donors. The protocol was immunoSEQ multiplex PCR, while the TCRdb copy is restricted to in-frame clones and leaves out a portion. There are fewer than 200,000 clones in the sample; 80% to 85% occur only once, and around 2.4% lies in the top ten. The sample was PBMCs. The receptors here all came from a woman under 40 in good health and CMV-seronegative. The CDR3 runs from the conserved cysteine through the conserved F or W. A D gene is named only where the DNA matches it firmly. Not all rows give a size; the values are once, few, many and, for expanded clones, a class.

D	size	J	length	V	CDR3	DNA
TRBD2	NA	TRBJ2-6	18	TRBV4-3	CASSQGLAGASGANVLTF	TGCGCCAGCAGCCAGGGACTAGCGGGAGCCTCTGGGGCCAACGTCCTGACTTTC
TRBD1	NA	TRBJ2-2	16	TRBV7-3	CASSLKPDRATGELFF	TGTGCCAGCAGCTTAAAGCCCGACAGGGCCACCGGGGAGCTGTTTTTT
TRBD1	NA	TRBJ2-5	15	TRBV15	CATRPRDRGRETQYF	TGTGCCACCAGACCGAGGGACAGGGGGAGAGAGACCCAGTACTTC
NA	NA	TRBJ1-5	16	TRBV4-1	CASSQVVAQGNQPQHF	TGCGCCAGCAGCCAAGTGGTAGCACAGGGCAATCAGCCCCAGCATTTT
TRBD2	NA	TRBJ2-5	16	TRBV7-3	CASSPPGSGRGETQYF	TGTGCCAGCAGCCCCCCCGGTAGCGGGAGGGGAGAGACCCAGTACTTC
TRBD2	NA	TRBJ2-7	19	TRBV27	CASSLCQREKGVRSYEQYF	TGTGCCAGCAGTTTATGTCAGCGGGAGAAGGGGGTCCGCTCCTACGAGCAGTACTTC
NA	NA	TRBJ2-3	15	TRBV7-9	CASSLGGGHTDTQYF	TGTGCCAGCAGCTTAGGTGGGGGCCACACGGATACGCAGTATTTT
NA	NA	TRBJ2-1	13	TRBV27	CASSQQTGPEQFF	TGTGCCAGCAGTCAACAGACAGGACCTGAGCAGTTCTTC
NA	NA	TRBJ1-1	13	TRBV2	CASRVSGSTEAFF	TGTGCCAGCAGAGTCTCGGGAAGCACTGAAGCTTTCTTT
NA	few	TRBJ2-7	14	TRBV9	CASSVSPDNYEQYF	TGTGCCAGCAGCGTGTCGCCGGACAACTACGAGCAGTACTTC
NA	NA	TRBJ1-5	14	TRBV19	CASSVPDRLQPQHF	TGTGCCAGTAGTGTCCCTGACAGGCTTCAGCCCCAGCATTTT
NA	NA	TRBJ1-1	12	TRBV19	CASREGNTEAFF	TGTGCCAGTCGTGAGGGGAACACTGAAGCTTTCTTT
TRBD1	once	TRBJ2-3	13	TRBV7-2	CASSPPGTGSGYF	TGTGCCAGCAGCCCACCGGGGACAGGCTCAGGGTATTTT
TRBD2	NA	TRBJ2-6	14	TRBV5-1	CASSGGVGANGLTF	TGCGCCAGCAGCGGGGGGGTTGGGGCCAACGGCCTGACTTTC
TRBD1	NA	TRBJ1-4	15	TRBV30	CAWSKGTGWAEKLFF	TGTGCCTGGAGCAAGGGGACAGGGTGGGCTGAAAAACTGTTTTTT
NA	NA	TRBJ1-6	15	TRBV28	CASSLGGGGNSPLHF	TGTGCCAGCAGTTTGGGGGGGGGTGGTAATTCACCCCTCCACTTT
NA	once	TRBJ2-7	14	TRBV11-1	CASSPGHNRGEQYF	TGTGCCAGCAGCCCGGGCCACAACCGGGGCGAGCAGTACTTC
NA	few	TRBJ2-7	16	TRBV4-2	CASSQDGGGSSYEQYF	TGTGCCAGCAGCCAAGATGGGGGCGGAAGCTCCTACGAGCAGTACTTC
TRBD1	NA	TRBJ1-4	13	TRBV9	CASNGQGNEKLFF	TGTGCCAGCAACGGACAGGGGAATGAAAAACTGTTTTTT
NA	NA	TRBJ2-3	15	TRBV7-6	CASSLDRASTDTQYF	TGTGCCAGCAGCTTAGACAGGGCGAGCACAGATACGCAGTATTTT
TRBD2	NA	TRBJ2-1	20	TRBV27	CASSPESGLAGVSSYNEQFF	TGTGCCAGCAGTCCTGAATCGGGACTAGCGGGGGTTAGCTCCTACAATGAGCAGTTCTTC
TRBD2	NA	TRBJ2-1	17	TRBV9	CASSRSGTTKWENEQFF	TGTGCCAGTTCGAGATCTGGGACTACGAAATGGGAAAATGAGCAGTTCTTC
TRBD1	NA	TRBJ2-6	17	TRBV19	CASSKGQGFSGANGLTF	TGTGCCAGTAGTAAGGGACAGGGATTCTCTGGGGCCAACGGCCTGACTTTC
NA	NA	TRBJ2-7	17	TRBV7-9	CASSLDLSQGVAYEQYF	TGTGCCAGCAGCTTAGATTTGTCACAGGGTGTTGCCTACGAGCAGTACTTT
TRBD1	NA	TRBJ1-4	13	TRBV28	CASSMGQGGKLFF	TGTGCCAGCAGCATGGGACAGGGGGGAAAACTGTTTTTT
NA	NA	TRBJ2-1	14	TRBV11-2	CASSLGGSYNEQFF	TGTGCCAGCAGCTTAGGAGGCAGCTACAATGAGCAGTTCTTC
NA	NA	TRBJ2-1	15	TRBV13	CASSLGLRPYNEQFF	TGTGCCAGCAGCTTAGGATTGCGCCCTTACAATGAGCAGTTCTTC
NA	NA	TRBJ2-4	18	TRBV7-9	CFSSLAPGFDSSVNIQYF	TGTTTCAGCAGCTTAGCCCCAGGGTTCGACAGCTCCGTAAACATTCAGTACTTC
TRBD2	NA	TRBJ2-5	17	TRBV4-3	CASSQGTGTSLGETQYF	TGCGCCAGCAGCCAAGGAACCGGGACTAGCTTGGGAGAGACCCAGTACTTC
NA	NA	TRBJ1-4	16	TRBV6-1	CASSEFAGSTNEKLFF	TGTGCCAGCAGTGAATTCGCGGGTTCAACTAATGAAAAACTGTTTTTT
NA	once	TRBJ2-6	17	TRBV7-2	CASSFTGGNSGANVLTF	TGTGCCAGCAGCTTTACAGGTGGCAACTCTGGGGCCAACGTCCTGACTTTC
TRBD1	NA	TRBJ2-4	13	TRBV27	CASSLTGHSIQYF	TGTGCCAGCAGTTTGACAGGGCACAGCATTCAGTACTTC
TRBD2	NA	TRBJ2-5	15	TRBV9	CASSVAAGGQETQYF	TGTGCCAGCAGCGTTGCAGCGGGGGGTCAAGAGACCCAGTACTTC